What follows are 18 T cell receptor beta chains derived from one specimen sequenced in a study of early T cells in non-severe SARS-CoV-2 infection. TCRdb reprocessed the 5' RACE reads with MiXCR, giving one entry per CDR3 protein. Among about 64,000 distinct CDR3 sequences, about 11% were seen once, and the ten largest hold about 2.8%. The material was whole blood, obtained at baseline. The receptors here all came from an adult who was a healthcare worker with PCR-confirmed SARS-CoV-2 infection or an uninfected control (not recorded which).

This clonotype was observed a handful of times. This sequence joins TRBV11-1 and TRBJ2-2; no definite D call. This CDR3 is 13 amino acids long. The germline V gene encodes CDR1 SGHAT and CDR2 FQDESV (reference sequence). Trimming removed 3 bases from V and 6 bases from J, with 8 bases in between. In DNA form, the CDR3 reads TGTGCCAGCAGCTTTAGGGTATCCGGGGAGCTGTTTTTT. The encoded protein is CASSFRVSGELFF.

The chain uses TRBV6-1 and TRBJ2-1, with 7 bases fitting TRBD2. V shed 8 bases and J 2 bases; nucleotides not matched to a gene: 9. The CDR3 spans 15 residues. Germline-derived CDR1 and CDR2 are MNHNS and SASEGT. CDR3 in amino acids: CASPEAGATYNEQFF. The CDR3 coding sequence is TGTGCCAGCCCCGAGGCGGGAGCGACCTACAATGAGCAGTTCTTC.

This clonotype has a handful of counts. The rearrangement joins TRBV7-2 to TRBJ2-3, with 7 positions matching TRBD2. Losses at the gene ends were 1 base for V and 5 bases for J; bases not matched to a gene: 6. Looked up from germline, CDR1 is SGHTA and CDR2 is FQGNSA. The CDR3 loop spans 15 amino acids. DNA of the CDR3: TGTGCCAGCAGCTTAGTCGCGGGGGATCGAGATACGCAGTATTTT. This sequence encodes CASSLVAGDRDTQYF.

The rearrangement joins TRBV5-1 to TRBJ2-7; 8 nucleotides agree with TRBD1. The germline gives CDR1 SGHRS, CDR2 YFSETQ. The CDR3 covers 14 residues. V lost 3 bases, J lost 5 bases, and 7 bases stayed unmatched. The CDR3 reads CASSSDRGSHEQYF. CDR3 DNA sequence: TGCGCCAGCAGCTCAGACAGGGGTTCCCACGAGCAGTACTTC.

In this sample, this clonotype turned up many times. This chain connects TRBV7-9 to TRBJ2-3; possible D gene TRBD1, 5 bases. The CDR3 extends over 15 amino acids. The V end was cut by 3 bases, the J end by 0 bases, with 10 bases between. Germline CDR1 reads SEHNR; CDR2 reads FQNEAQ (reference sequence). The CDR3 protein is CASSLDIASTDTQYF. CDR3 DNA sequence: TGTGCCAGCAGCTTGGACATTGCTAGCACAGATACGCAGTATTTT.

This clonotype has ten or more counts. The chain combines TRBV14 with TRBJ1-1, with 7 bases that match TRBD1. The germline gives CDR1 SGHDN, CDR2 FVKESK. Trimming at V came to 10 bases and at J to 5 bases, leaving 13 bases not matched to a gene. The CDR3 is 14 amino acids. CDR3 nucleotide sequence: TGTGCCACCACGCCAGGGGGGCCGGTGACTGAAGCTTTCTTT. This encodes CATTPGGPVTEAFF.

This clonotype was seen a few times. The chain employs TRBV11-2 and TRBJ2-2; no firm D call. The length of the CDR3 is 13 residues. Trimming shortened V by 6 bases and J by 7 bases, and 12 bases separated the two germline ends. The germline gives CDR1 SGHAT, CDR2 FQNNGV. CDR3 sequence reads: CASRPRTFGELFF. Here the CDR3 DNA reads TGTGCCAGCAGACCTCGGACGTTCGGGGAGCTGTTTTTT. Full variable domain (missing parts from reference TRBV11-2 and TRBJ2-2): EAGVAQSPRYKIIEKRQSVAFWCNPISGHATLYWYQQILGQGPKLLIQFQNNGVVDDSQLPKDRFSAERLKGVDSTLKIQPAKLEDSAVYLCASRPRTFGELFFGEGSRLTVL.

This clonotype was recorded a few times. V gene TRBV20-1 combines with J gene TRBJ2-3; 8 bases map to TRBD1. J lost 0 bases, V lost 4 bases, and 3 bases had no gene match. The CDR3 has 14 amino acids. Germline-derived CDR1 and CDR2 are DFQATT and SNEGSKA (reference sequence). The CDR3 DNA reads as TGCAGTGCTAATAGACAGGGGAGCACAGATACGCAGTATTTT. Its translation: CSANRQGSTDTQYF.

A few counts support this clonotype. The J gene is TRBJ2-3, the V gene TRBV10-3; D gene ambiguous. The V end was cut by 6 bases, the J end by 9 bases, with 16 bases between. Germline V CDR1 and CDR2: ENHRY, SYGVKD. The CDR3 extends over 13 amino acids. This chain's CDR3 is CAISELIGATQYF. CDR3 nucleotide sequence: TGTGCCATCAGCGAATTGATCGGAGCGACGCAGTATTTT.

The chain links TRBV6-1 to TRBJ2-1; TRBD2 aligns across 11 bases. The V gene's germline CDR1 is MNHNS and CDR2 SASEGT. This CDR3 has 17 residues. V was clipped by 5 bases and J by 4 bases; unmatched bases: 10. The CDR3 is CASSLLAGENLYNEQFF. CDR3 bases: TGTGCCAGCAGTCTACTAGCGGGGGAAAACTTATACAATGAGCAGTTCTTC.

At least ten counts were recorded for this clonotype. This chain links TRBV19 with TRBJ2-7, with 7 bases aligning to TRBD1. The ends lost 5 bases at V and 0 bases at J; junction bases unmatched: 7. CDR3 size: 15 residues. Germline V CDR1 and CDR2: LNHDA, SQIVND (reference sequence). The CDR3 here is CASSGRDRPSYEQYF. The DNA for the CDR3 is TGTGCCAGTAGTGGACGGGACAGACCCTCCTACGAGCAGTACTTC.

The chain carries TRBV6-1 and TRBJ2-7; 10 positions match TRBD2. The J segment lost 2 bases and the V segment lost 8 bases, leaving 3 bases of the junction unmatched. Germline V CDR1 and CDR2: MNHNS, SASEGT. CDR3 length: 13 amino acids. CDR3 residues: CASERGGTYEQYF. The DNA of the CDR3 is TGTGCCAGCGAGCGGGGGGGGACCTACGAGCAGTACTTC.

The sample holds a few counts of this clonotype. The chain combines TRBV10-2 with TRBJ2-3, with a tentative D call TRBD2 (5 bases). Germline assignment: CDR1 WSHSY and CDR2 SAAADI. Trimming took 6 bases from V and 1 from J, leaving 11 bases between them. The CDR3 loop spans 14 amino acids. In nucleotides, the CDR3 is TGCGCCAGCAGAACCGGGATCCGCACAGATACGCAGTATTTT. Translation gives CASRTGIRTDTQYF.

This clonotype was seen a handful of times. The chain employs TRBV7-3 and TRBJ2-1; TRBD2 aligns across 9 bases. The germline V gene encodes CDR1 SGHTA and CDR2 FQGTGA. Germline trimming cut 3 bases from V and 3 bases from J; bases unmatched to any gene: 3. The CDR3 is 15 amino acids. This chain's CDR3 is CASSLRLAVYNEQFF. CDR3 bases: TGTGCCAGCAGCTTGAGACTAGCGGTCTACAATGAGCAGTTCTTC.

The rearrangement links TRBV30 to TRBJ1-1, with D possibly TRBD1 on 6 matching bases. Trimming stripped 0 bases from V and 5 bases from J, with 16 bases between. There are 15 residues in the CDR3. CDR1 is GTSNPN, CDR2 SVGIG, per germline (reference sequence). CDR3: CAWSVLGGMGTEAFF. The CDR3 nucleotides read TGTGCCTGGAGTGTATTAGGGGGTATGGGGACTGAAGCTTTCTTT.

The chain has TRBV5-4 and TRBJ1-2; D is undetermined. CDR1 and CDR2 from the germline V gene are SGHNT and YYREEE (reference sequence). CDR3 size: 11 residues. V lost 9 bases, J lost 9 bases, and 15 bases lay in between. This chain's CDR3 is CATTDTLRYTF. As DNA, the CDR3 is TGTGCCACCACAGACACTCTCCGCTACACCTTC.

This clonotype came up many times. The chain employs TRBV6-2 or TRBV6-3 and TRBJ1-1, with D uncertain. The germline V gene has CDR1 MNHEY and CDR2 SVGEGT. The V end was cut by 2 bases, the J end by 7 bases, with 20 bases between. The CDR3 runs to 16 residues. The CDR3 loop reads CASSYVEGHPPLEAFF. Written as DNA, the CDR3 is TGTGCCAGCAGTTACGTAGAGGGCCACCCTCCACTTGAAGCTTTCTTT.

CDR3 amino acids: CASSYASSYEQYF. CDR3 DNA sequence: TGTGCCAGCAGTTACGCGAGCTCCTACGAGCAGTACTTC. This sequence joins TRBV3-1 and TRBJ2-7; D not certain. The CDR3 runs 13 residues. The V end was cut by 6 bases, the J end by 0 bases, with 9 bases between. Germline CDR1 and CDR2: LGHDT and YNNKEL (reference sequence).